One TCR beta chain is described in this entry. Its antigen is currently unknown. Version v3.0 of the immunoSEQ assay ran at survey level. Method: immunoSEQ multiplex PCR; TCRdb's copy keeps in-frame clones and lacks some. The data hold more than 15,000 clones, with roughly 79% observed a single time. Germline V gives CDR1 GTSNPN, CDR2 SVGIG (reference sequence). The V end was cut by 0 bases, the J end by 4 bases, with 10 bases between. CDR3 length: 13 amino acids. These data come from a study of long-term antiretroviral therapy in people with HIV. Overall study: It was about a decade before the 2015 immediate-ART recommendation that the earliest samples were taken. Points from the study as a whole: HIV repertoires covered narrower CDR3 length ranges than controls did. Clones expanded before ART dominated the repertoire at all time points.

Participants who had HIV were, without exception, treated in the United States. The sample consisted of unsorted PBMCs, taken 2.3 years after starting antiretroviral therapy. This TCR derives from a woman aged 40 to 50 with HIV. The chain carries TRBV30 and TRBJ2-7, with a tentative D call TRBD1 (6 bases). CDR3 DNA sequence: TGTGCCTGGAGTGTACAACAGGGTTACGAGCAGTACTTC. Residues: CAWSVQQGYEQYF.